These 10 T cell receptor beta chains were all obtained from the same sample, sequenced in a study of Ad26.COV2.S vaccination and SARS-CoV-2 variants. Clones were sequenced by immunoSEQ multiplex PCR, and TCRdb holds only the in-frame ones, with some missing. Of roughly 320,000 clones listed, 70% to 90% are singletons. Sample treatment: some 20 received Ad26.COV2.S at low or high dose, single or two shots; about 5 received placebo; per-sample allocation not given. At day 63 after the first vaccine or placebo injection, samples were drawn. Sequenced here: peripheral blood, sampled in a trial of Ad26.COV2.S vaccine versus placebo. The receptors were gathered from a person aged 18-60 years who received the Ad26.COV2.S COVID-19 vaccine or a placebo.

For this clone: This specimen includes other DNA sequences encoding the same CDR3. V gene TRBV7-2 combines with J gene TRBJ2-3; TRBD2 matches 9 bases. The CDR3 is made up of 16 amino acids. Germline loops: CDR1 SGHTA, CDR2 FQGNSA. V lost 1 base, J lost 1 base, and 3 bases stayed unmatched. This chain's CDR3 is CASSLGLAGGTDTQYF. The CDR3 nucleotides are TGTGCCAGCAGCTTAGGATTAGCGGGGGGCACAGATACGCAGTATTTT.

The rearrangement joins TRBV6-5 to TRBJ2-2, with D uncertain. The V gene lost 6 bases and the J gene lost 0 bases, with 8 bases spanning the gap. This CDR3 is 14 amino acids long. Germline V CDR1 and CDR2: MNHEY, SVGAGI. The DNA for the CDR3 is TGTGCCAGCAGGGCAGTTCCGAACACCGGGGAGCTGTTTTTT. This codes for CASRAVPNTGELFF.

This clone has just one count. The rearrangement links TRBV6-5 to TRBJ2-5, with 7 bases matching TRBD1. This CDR3 is built from 12 residues. CDR1 is MNHEY, CDR2 SVGAGI, per germline. V lost 8 bases to trimming and J lost 1 base; unmatched junction nucleotides: 1. CDR3 DNA: TGTGCCAGCGCAGGGGGCCAAGAGACCCAGTACTTC. Its translation: CASAGGQETQYF.

The chain recombines TRBV6-4 with TRBJ2-3; a possible D gene is TRBD2 (6 bases). The length of the CDR3 is 14 residues. Germline values: CDR1 MRHNA, CDR2 SNTAGT. Trimming cost V 5 bases and J 1 base, with 10 bases left between them. Here the CDR3 reads CASSRDSGTDTQYF. Here the CDR3 DNA reads TGTGCCAGCAGTAGGGACTCTGGCACAGATACGCAGTATTTT.

The chain couples TRBV2 to TRBJ2-7; D is unclear. The CDR3 covers 10 residues. The V end lost 4 bases, the J end lost 7 bases, and 5 bases lay between the germline ends. CDR1 and CDR2 (germline): SNHLY, FYNNEI. CDR3 nucleotide sequence: TGTGCCAGCAGTGTCACTGAGCAGTACTTC. Translating gives CASSVTEQYF.

The V and J genes are TRBV19 and TRBJ1-4; 9 nucleotides line up with TRBD1. Germline lookup yields CDR1 LNHDA and CDR2 SQIVND (reference sequence). The CDR3 totals 13 residues. The trim removed 5 bases at V and 8 bases at J, leaving 3 bases unmatched. In DNA, the CDR3 is TGTGCCAGTAGTCTGGACAGGGGCGAAAAACTGTTTTTT. The encoded protein is CASSLDRGEKLFF.

This chain connects TRBV12-3 or TRBV12-4 to TRBJ2-7; D remains unclear. The CDR3 is made up of 13 amino acids. Trimming pared 3 bases from V and 2 bases from J, leaving 8 bases between. The CDR3 loop reads CASSFDNTYEQYF. As DNA, the CDR3 is TGTGCCAGCAGTTTTGATAATACCTACGAGCAGTACTTC.

This clone appeared once. The chain joins TRBV7-2 to TRBJ2-1; 9 bases fit TRBD2. V gave up 6 bases and J gave up 9 bases; unmatched junction bases: 9. Germline V gene sequence: CDR1 SGHTA, CDR2 FQGNSA. This CDR3 spans 14 amino acids. This chain's CDR3 is CASRNVAGGIEQFF. The CDR3 bases are TGTGCCAGCAGGAACGTTGCGGGGGGGATTGAGCAGTTCTTC.

This clone was counted once. Written as DNA, the CDR3 is TGTGCCAGCAGACATAGACTAGCGGGGGGCCACAATGAGCAGTTCTTC. Amino acids: CASRHRLAGGHNEQFF. V gene TRBV7-2 combines with J gene TRBJ2-1; 13 nucleotides agree with TRBD2. Germline assignment: CDR1 SGHTA and CDR2 FQGNSA. V dropped 6 bases and J dropped 5; count of bases not matched to a gene: 7. This CDR3 region has 16 residues.

The CDR3, as DNA: TGTGCCAGCTCAGTAGGGACAGCCAAAAACATTCAGTACTTC. Protein sequence: CASSVGTAKNIQYF. This chain uses TRBV18 with TRBJ2-4; D might be TRBD1 or TRBD2, each matching 5 bases. Germline assignment: CDR1 KGHSH and CDR2 LQKENI. The CDR3 length is 14 residues. V was pared by 5 bases and J by 0 bases, with 8 bases between.